Reported below is one TCR beta chain. What it binds is unknown. Germline V gene lookup returns CDR1 SGHRS and CDR2 YFSETQ. This CDR3 comprises 13 residues. With 0 bases removed from V and 6 bases from J, the gap between germline ends came to 9 bases. This sample stems from a study of cytomegalovirus exposure and HLA in healthy donors. On the study more broadly: Assignment to the Caucasian-associated ancestry cluster applied to around 80% of the roughly 420 genotyped donors. Notes on the study in general: Testing in vitro showed three CMV-associated chains specific for CMV antigens. CMV serostatus was the only recorded immune exposure for donors.

The primer mix had 60 Vbeta and 13 Jbeta primers. This table comes from immunoSEQ multiplex PCR, and its TCRdb copy is limited to in-frame clones, with some not included. Here the sample table reports about 140,000 clones. This clonotype was obtained from a woman in her late teens or twenties in good health and CMV-seronegative. Material: PBMCs. This chain joins TRBV5-1 and TRBJ1-1; D is unclear. The CDR3 loop reads CASSLARSSEAFF. DNA for the CDR3: TGCGCCAGCAGCTTGGCCAGGTCTTCTGAAGCTTTCTTT.